Given below is one T cell receptor (beta chain) in context. TCRdb reprocessed the RT-PCR reads with MiXCR, giving one entry per CDR3 protein. The sample holds some 550,000 distinct CDR3 sequences, approximately 24% seen once. This sample is drawn from a study of response to subunit inactivated influenza vaccine. Trimming removed 5 bases at V and 0 bases at J, with 9 bases between. This CDR3 has 14 residues. The data were also submitted as part of a second study, on T cells expressing NK-cell markers. That work adds: Libraries used 5'RACE template switching adding universal primer site and UMIs. Sorted CD3+CD56+NKG2C+, CD3+CD56+NKG2C- and CD3+CD56-NKG2C+ T cells supplied TCR beta repertoires. Of eight sequenced donors, seven were HCMV-seropositive and one HCMV-seronegative. Sorting in several experiments was restricted by an anti-gamma-delta TCR antibody to alpha-beta TCR T cells. Several of the donors carried dominant NKG2C+ clonotypes that took up about 1.0-8% of their CD8+ T cells.

The source of this sequence is a man aged 50-59 years who received an inactivated influenza vaccine. The genes are TRBV12-3 or TRBV12-4 and TRBJ2-3, with D unclear. Sequenced here: CD4+ T cells sorted from PBMCs, sampled 12 days after vaccination. The CDR3 loop is CASSGVRSTDTQYF. The CDR3 DNA sequence: TGTGCCAGCAGTGGGGTTCGGAGCACAGATACGCAGTATTTT.